This T cell receptor beta chain appears in the sequencing data of a study of T cell responses to AZD1222 COVID-19 vaccine. The CDR3 is 15 amino acids. The germline CDR1 and CDR2 sequences are SNHLY and FYNNEI. V was clipped by 6 bases and J by 0 bases, with 12 bases between them. In regard to this clone: Its target is unknown.

Study outcomes and limitations: The sample set comprised mostly white British donors with more females, and clonal diversity was possibly underestimated. Repertoires were obtained solely post-peak T cell response. Just 5 or 6 AZD1222 recipients tested seropositive at baseline.

Pooled in the analysis were second doses at about 4 or about 12 weeks. The repertoire was sequenced with immunoSEQ multiplex PCR; TCRdb's copy has only in-frame clones and lacks some. The profile shows some 190,000 clones, roughly 90% of them singletons. The clonotype originates from an adult who received the AZD1222 COVID-19 vaccine. The source material was peripheral blood, sampled 28 days after the second AZD1222 dose. The chain combines TRBV2 with TRBJ1-5; D gene ambiguous. The CDR3 nucleotides are TGTGCCAGCAGCCCCGGTCGGAGTAGCAATCAGCCCCAGCATTTT. Amino acid sequence: CASSPGRSSNQPQHF.